These T cell receptor beta chains were read from a single sample in a study of T cells after yellow fever vaccination. MiXCR, run by TCRdb on the 5' RACE reads, gives a single entry per CDR3 protein. The sample consists of some 400,000 distinct CDR3 sequences, 15% to 20% of them appearing once. The sequencing here drew on PBMCs, taken before the yellow fever booster vaccination. The origin of the receptors is a man aged 18-30 years who received the YFV17D yellow fever vaccine. The CDR3 runs from the conserved cysteine through the conserved F or W. Each record gives: V gene, CDR3 length, clone size, D gene, J gene, CDR3 protein, CDR3 DNA. D genes are given only for firm matches. The listing skips clone size in some rows; elsewhere it reads once, few, many or a size class.

v_gene: TRBV5-1
len: 15
abundance: few
d_gene: NA
j_gene: TRBJ1-4
CDR3aa: CASSLRQASNEKLFF
CDR3nt: TGCGCCAGCAGCTTAAGACAAGCAAGTAATGAAAAACTGTTTTTT

v_gene: TRBV6-6
len: 16
abundance: NA
d_gene: NA
j_gene: TRBJ1-3
CDR3aa: CASSYAVGSSGNTIYF
CDR3nt: TGTGCCAGCAGTTACGCGGTCGGCAGCTCTGGAAACACCATATATTTT

v_gene: TRBV28
len: 14
abundance: NA
d_gene: NA
j_gene: TRBJ1-2
CDR3aa: CASSLYRGPDGYTF
CDR3nt: TGTGCCAGCAGTTTATATCGGGGTCCGGATGGCTACACCTTC

v_gene: TRBV5-1
len: 16
abundance: NA
d_gene: NA
j_gene: TRBJ2-1
CDR3aa: CASSPREASSYNEQFF
CDR3nt: TGCGCCAGCAGCCCCAGGGAGGCTAGCTCCTACAATGAGCAGTTCTTC

v_gene: TRBV11-2
len: 14
abundance: NA
d_gene: NA
j_gene: TRBJ2-5
CDR3aa: CASSSVGGRETQYF
CDR3nt: TGTGCCAGCAGCTCCGTGGGGGGGCGGGAGACCCAGTACTTC

v_gene: TRBV4-1
len: 16
abundance: few
d_gene: NA
j_gene: TRBJ1-3
CDR3aa: CASSQHVILGGNTIYF
CDR3nt: TGCGCCAGCAGCCAACACGTAATACTCGGAGGAAACACCATATATTTT

v_gene: TRBV4-3
len: 17
abundance: NA
d_gene: NA
j_gene: TRBJ2-1
CDR3aa: CASSPKQVEADYNEQFF
CDR3nt: TGCGCCAGCAGCCCAAAGCAAGTGGAAGCGGATTACAATGAGCAGTTCTTC

v_gene: TRBV29-1
len: 16
abundance: many
d_gene: TRBD2
j_gene: TRBJ2-1
CDR3aa: CSVESGGLSSYNEQFF
CDR3nt: TGCAGCGTTGAAAGCGGGGGCTTAAGCTCCTACAATGAGCAGTTCTTC

v_gene: TRBV20-1
len: 13
abundance: NA
d_gene: NA
j_gene: TRBJ1-4
CDR3aa: CSARGATNEKLFF
CDR3nt: TGCAGTGCTAGGGGGGCAACTAATGAAAAACTGTTTTTT

v_gene: TRBV6-5
len: 16
abundance: NA
d_gene: NA
j_gene: TRBJ1-1
CDR3aa: CASSPTAGYMNTEAFF
CDR3nt: TGTGCCAGCAGTCCCACGGCAGGGTACATGAACACTGAAGCTTTCTTT

v_gene: TRBV12-3/TRBV12-4
len: 11
abundance: many
d_gene: NA
j_gene: TRBJ2-7
CDR3aa: CASSTHYEQYF
CDR3nt: TGTGCCAGCAGTACCCACTACGAGCAGTACTTC

v_gene: TRBV12-3/TRBV12-4
len: 17
abundance: NA
d_gene: TRBD1
j_gene: TRBJ2-4
CDR3aa: CASSLWGGRGPKNIQYF
CDR3nt: TGTGCCAGCAGTTTATGGGGTGGCAGGGGGCCCAAAAACATTCAGTACTTC

v_gene: TRBV5-5
len: 14
abundance: NA
d_gene: NA
j_gene: TRBJ1-2
CDR3aa: CASSPWAGNYGYTF
CDR3nt: TGTGCCAGCAGCCCGTGGGCAGGGAACTATGGCTACACCTTC

v_gene: TRBV6-5
len: 15
abundance: many
d_gene: TRBD2
j_gene: TRBJ2-1
CDR3aa: CASKSSGGTYNEQFF
CDR3nt: TGTGCCAGCAAATCTAGCGGGGGGACCTACAATGAGCAGTTCTTC

v_gene: TRBV7-2
len: 17
abundance: few
d_gene: TRBD2
j_gene: TRBJ2-3
CDR3aa: CASSLGVTSGIWDTQYF
CDR3nt: TGTGCCAGCAGCTTAGGAGTAACTAGCGGGATATGGGATACGCAGTATTTT

v_gene: TRBV19
len: 14
abundance: NA
d_gene: NA
j_gene: TRBJ2-2
CDR3aa: CASRPNRNTGELFF
CDR3nt: TGTGCCAGTAGGCCAAACAGGAACACCGGGGAGCTGTTTTTT

v_gene: TRBV7-2
len: 15
abundance: many
d_gene: NA
j_gene: TRBJ1-6
CDR3aa: CASSPGVGAASPLHF
CDR3nt: TGTGCCAGCAGCCCAGGGGTAGGGGCGGCTTCACCCCTCCACTTT

v_gene: TRBV5-1
len: 15
abundance: NA
d_gene: TRBD1
j_gene: TRBJ1-1
CDR3aa: CASTRIPGGNTEAFF
CDR3nt: TGCGCCAGCACACGAATTCCAGGGGGTAACACTGAAGCTTTCTTT

v_gene: TRBV12-3/TRBV12-4
len: 15
abundance: NA
d_gene: NA
j_gene: TRBJ1-2
CDR3aa: CASSFGGGPHYGYTF
CDR3nt: TGTGCCAGCAGTTTTGGTGGAGGGCCACACTATGGCTACACCTTC

v_gene: TRBV7-3
len: 14
abundance: NA
d_gene: NA
j_gene: TRBJ1-1
CDR3aa: CASSQGTGGGEAFF
CDR3nt: TGTGCCAGCAGCCAAGGGACCGGGGGAGGGGAAGCTTTCTTT

v_gene: TRBV4-3
len: 18
abundance: once
d_gene: TRBD1
j_gene: TRBJ1-4
CDR3aa: CASSPRDRVVLTNEKLFF
CDR3nt: TGCGCCAGCAGCCCCCGGGACAGGGTGGTGCTGACTAATGAAAAACTGTTTTTT

v_gene: TRBV10-2
len: 11
abundance: NA
d_gene: NA
j_gene: TRBJ2-5
CDR3aa: CASMASETQYF
CDR3nt: TGCGCCAGCATGGCCAGCGAGACCCAGTACTTC

v_gene: TRBV4-3
len: 16
abundance: few
d_gene: NA
j_gene: TRBJ2-1
CDR3aa: CASSQDLASPYNEQFF
CDR3nt: TGCGCCAGCAGCCAAGATCTAGCGTCCCCCTACAATGAGCAGTTCTTC

v_gene: TRBV11-2
len: 15
abundance: few
d_gene: TRBD2
j_gene: TRBJ2-3
CDR3aa: CASSLAGGDTDTQYF
CDR3nt: TGTGCCAGCAGCTTAGCGGGGGGGGACACAGATACGCAGTATTTT

v_gene: TRBV12-3/TRBV12-4
len: 15
abundance: few
d_gene: TRBD1
j_gene: TRBJ1-1
CDR3aa: CASVKKGQGNTEAFF
CDR3nt: TGTGCCAGCGTCAAAAAGGGACAGGGGAACACTGAAGCTTTCTTT

v_gene: TRBV20-1
len: 14
abundance: few
d_gene: NA
j_gene: TRBJ2-3
CDR3aa: CSARDGGLTDTQYF
CDR3nt: TGCAGTGCTAGAGACGGGGGCCTCACAGATACGCAGTATTTT

v_gene: TRBV10-1
len: 13
abundance: many
d_gene: NA
j_gene: TRBJ2-5
CDR3aa: CASSGTSQETQYF
CDR3nt: TGCGCCAGCTCCGGGACTTCCCAAGAGACCCAGTACTTC

v_gene: TRBV24-1
len: 15
abundance: few
d_gene: NA
j_gene: TRBJ2-1
CDR3aa: CATSDSVHSYNEQFF
CDR3nt: TGTGCCACCAGTGATTCCGTGCACTCCTACAATGAGCAGTTCTTC

v_gene: TRBV4-1
len: 13
abundance: few
d_gene: NA
j_gene: TRBJ2-1
CDR3aa: CASSQAGSGEQFF
CDR3nt: TGCGCCAGCAGCCAAGCGGGGTCAGGTGAGCAGTTCTTC

v_gene: TRBV7-2
len: 15
abundance: few
d_gene: TRBD1
j_gene: TRBJ1-5
CDR3aa: CASSFDPTGGLPQHF
CDR3nt: TGTGCCAGCAGCTTCGACCCGACAGGGGGGTTGCCCCAGCATTTT

v_gene: TRBV12-3/TRBV12-4
len: 14
abundance: NA
d_gene: NA
j_gene: TRBJ2-3
CDR3aa: CASTPGAPTDTQYF
CDR3nt: TGTGCCAGCACCCCCGGGGCTCCCACAGATACGCAGTATTTT

v_gene: TRBV5-5
len: 14
abundance: NA
d_gene: NA
j_gene: TRBJ1-3
CDR3aa: CASSPRGTGNTIYF
CDR3nt: TGTGCCAGCAGCCCCCGGGGTACCGGAAACACCATATATTTT

v_gene: TRBV5-6
len: 16
abundance: NA
d_gene: NA
j_gene: TRBJ2-7
CDR3aa: CASSPPGLPSPYEQYF
CDR3nt: TGTGCCAGCAGCCCCCCGGGACTCCCCTCACCCTACGAGCAGTACTTC

v_gene: TRBV4-3
len: 17
abundance: NA
d_gene: NA
j_gene: TRBJ1-3
CDR3aa: CAISQDMIQGYGNTIYF
CDR3nt: TGCGCCATCAGCCAAGATATGATTCAGGGATATGGAAACACCATATATTTT

v_gene: TRBV5-6
len: 14
abundance: NA
d_gene: TRBD1
j_gene: TRBJ1-2
CDR3aa: CASSPPTGDYGYTF
CDR3nt: TGTGCCAGCAGCCCCCCGACAGGGGACTATGGCTACACCTTC